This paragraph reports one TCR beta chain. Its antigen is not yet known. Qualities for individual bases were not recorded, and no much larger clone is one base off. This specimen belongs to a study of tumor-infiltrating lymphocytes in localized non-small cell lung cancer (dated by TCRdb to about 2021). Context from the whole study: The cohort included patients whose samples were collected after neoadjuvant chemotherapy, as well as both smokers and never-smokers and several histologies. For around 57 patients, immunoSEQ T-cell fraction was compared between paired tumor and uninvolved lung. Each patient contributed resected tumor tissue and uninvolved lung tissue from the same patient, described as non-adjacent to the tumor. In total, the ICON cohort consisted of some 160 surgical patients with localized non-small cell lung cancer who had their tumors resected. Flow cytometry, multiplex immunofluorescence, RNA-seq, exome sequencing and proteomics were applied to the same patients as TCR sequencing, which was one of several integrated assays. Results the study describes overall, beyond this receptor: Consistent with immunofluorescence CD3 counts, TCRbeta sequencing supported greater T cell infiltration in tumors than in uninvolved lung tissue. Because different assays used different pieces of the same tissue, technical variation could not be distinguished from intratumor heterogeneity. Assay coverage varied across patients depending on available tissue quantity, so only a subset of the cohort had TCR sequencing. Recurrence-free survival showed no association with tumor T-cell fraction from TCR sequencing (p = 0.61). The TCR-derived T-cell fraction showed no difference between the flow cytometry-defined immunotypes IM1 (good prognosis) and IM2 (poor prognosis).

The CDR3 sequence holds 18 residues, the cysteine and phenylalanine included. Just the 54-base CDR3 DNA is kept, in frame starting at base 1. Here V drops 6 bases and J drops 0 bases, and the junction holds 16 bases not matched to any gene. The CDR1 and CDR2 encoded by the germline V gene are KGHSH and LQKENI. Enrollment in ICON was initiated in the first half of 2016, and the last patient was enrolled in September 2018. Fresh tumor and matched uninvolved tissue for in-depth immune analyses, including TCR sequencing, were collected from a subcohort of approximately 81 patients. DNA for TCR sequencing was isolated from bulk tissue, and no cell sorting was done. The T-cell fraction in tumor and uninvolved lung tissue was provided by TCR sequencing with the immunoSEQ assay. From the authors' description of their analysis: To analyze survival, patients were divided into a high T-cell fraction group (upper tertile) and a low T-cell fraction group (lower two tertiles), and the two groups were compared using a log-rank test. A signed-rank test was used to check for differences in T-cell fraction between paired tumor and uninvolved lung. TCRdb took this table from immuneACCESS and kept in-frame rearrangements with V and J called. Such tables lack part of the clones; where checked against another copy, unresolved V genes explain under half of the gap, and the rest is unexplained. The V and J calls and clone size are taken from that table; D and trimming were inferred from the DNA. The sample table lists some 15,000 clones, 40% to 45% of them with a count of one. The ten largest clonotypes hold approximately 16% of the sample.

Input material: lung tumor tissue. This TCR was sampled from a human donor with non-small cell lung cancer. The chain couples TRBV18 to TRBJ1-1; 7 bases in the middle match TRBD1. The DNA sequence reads TGTGCCAGCTCCCCAGTCCAGGCAGGGGGATACATGAACACTGAAGCTTTCTTT. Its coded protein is CASSPVQAGGYMNTEAFF.